The T cell receptor (beta chain) under discussion was sequenced for a study of OX40 agonist ivuxolimab in advanced cancers. Study-wide context: Ivuxolimab, which targeted the costimulatory receptor OX40 (CD134), was an agonistic, fully human IgG2 monoclonal antibody. Peripheral TCRbeta sequencing aimed to test whether ivuxolimab altered TCR sequence diversity and caused clonal T-cell expansion. Partial responses occurred in three dose-escalation patients: two with cutaneous melanoma and one with hepatocellular carcinoma. Intravenous ivuxolimab was administered to patients every 2 weeks at six dose levels: 0.01, 0.1, 0.3, 1.5, 3 and 10 mg/kg. Of the approximately 53 patients in dose escalation, 19 had hepatocellular carcinoma, about 15 had melanoma, 9 had renal cell carcinoma and 9 had head and neck cancer. Prior anti-PD-1, anti-PD-L1 or anti-CTLA-4 therapy was permitted, and 40% to 50% of dose-escalation patients had received checkpoint inhibitors. The paper covers the monotherapy dose-escalation part of the phase I ivuxolimab trial, which included N ≈ 50 patients. The dose-escalation cohort was about 87% male with a mean age of about 58 years, ranging from roughly 20 to 80.

The paper's findings and limits, for the study overall: Low levels of normalized T-cell clonal expansion were also seen in some patients who did not respond. After ivuxolimab, more expanded clones were found on average in CD8+ T cells than in CD4+ T cells. Which antigens the clonally expanded peripheral T cells were specific for was not determined. At doses of 0.1 to 3.0 mg/kg, clonal expansion of both CD4+ and CD8+ T cells in blood was seen between baseline and week 6. In partial responders in the 0.1-3.0 mg/kg groups, normalized peripheral clonal expansion was found to be among the lowest, especially among CD8+ T cells.

Patients with a history of autoimmune disease or receiving systemic immunosuppression were excluded from the trial. In every dose cohort, peripheral blood was drawn for TCR sequencing at baseline, cycle 4 day 1, and cycle 7 day 1. The samples were drawn from a first-in-human, open-label, multicenter phase I dose-escalation trial of ivuxolimab. Adults with locally advanced or metastatic head and neck squamous cell, hepatocellular, melanoma or renal cell carcinoma were enrolled in the trial. Before TCR sequencing, CD4+ T cells and CD8+ T cells from peripheral blood were sorted into separate populations. A note on this clone: Its binding antigen is unknown. The record has no base qualities; no much larger clone is one base away.

Genomic DNA was isolated from the sorted cells so that the TCRbeta CDR3 region could be sequenced. The immunoSEQ Assay was used to sequence the TCRbeta CDR3 regions. Entries here come from immuneACCESS through TCRdb and include only in-frame sequences with V and J called. Some clones fail to appear in such tables; in the studies checked, an unresolved V gene covers under half of the shortfall, and the cause of the remainder is unknown. The sample contains tens of thousands of clones, under 80% of them found a single time. The ten largest account for approximately 5% of the sample. The sequencing used CD4+ or CD8+ T cells sorted from blood, collected in a trial of the OX40 agonist ivuxolimab. The clonotype was recovered from an adult with an advanced solid tumor such as melanoma, head and neck, liver or kidney cancer.

The DNA reads TGCGCCAGCAGTCGCACCGCGGATGCTACCAAAAACATTCAGTACTTC. The resulting protein is CASSRTADATKNIQYF. The sequence is built from TRBV5-1 and TRBJ2-4; the D gene remains uncertain. The CDR3 goes from the cysteine to the phenylalanine over 16 residues. Only CDR3 DNA remains: 48 bases, in frame from the first base. Looking up the germline V gene yields CDR1 SGHRS and CDR2 YFSETQ. Deletion took 5 bases off V and 2 bases off J, with a span of 17 bases between the germline ends. Reference TRBV5-1 and TRBJ2-4 genes cover what lies past the CDR3, so the full variable domain is KAGVTQTPRYLIKTRGQQVTLSCSPISGHRSVSWYQQTPGQGLQFLFEYFSETQRNKGNFPGRFSGRQFSNSRSEMNVSTLELGDSALYLCASSRTADATKNIQYFGAGTRLSVL.